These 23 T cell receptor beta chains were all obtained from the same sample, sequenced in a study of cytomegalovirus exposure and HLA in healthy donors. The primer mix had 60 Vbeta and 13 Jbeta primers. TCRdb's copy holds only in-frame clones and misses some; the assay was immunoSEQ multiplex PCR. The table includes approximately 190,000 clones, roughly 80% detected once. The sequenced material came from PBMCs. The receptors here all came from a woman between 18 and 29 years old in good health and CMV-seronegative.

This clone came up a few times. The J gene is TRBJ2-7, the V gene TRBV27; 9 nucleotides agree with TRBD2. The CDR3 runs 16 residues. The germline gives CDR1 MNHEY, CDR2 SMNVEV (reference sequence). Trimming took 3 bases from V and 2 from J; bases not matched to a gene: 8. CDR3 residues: CASSLPGLAGTYEQYF. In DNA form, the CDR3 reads TGTGCCAGCAGTTTGCCCGGTCTAGCGGGAACCTACGAGCAGTACTTC.

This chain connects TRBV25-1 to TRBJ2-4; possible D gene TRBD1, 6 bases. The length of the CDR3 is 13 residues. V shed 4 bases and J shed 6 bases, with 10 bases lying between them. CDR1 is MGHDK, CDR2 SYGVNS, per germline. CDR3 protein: CASSALGANIQYF. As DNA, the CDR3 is TGTGCCAGCAGTGCTCTGGGGGCAAACATTCAGTACTTC. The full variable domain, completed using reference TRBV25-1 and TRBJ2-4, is EADIYQTPRYLVIGTGKKITLECSQTMGHDKMYWYQQDPGMELHLIHYSYGVNSTEKGDLSSESTVSRIRTEHFPLTLESARPSHTSQYLCASSALGANIQYFGAGTRLSVL.

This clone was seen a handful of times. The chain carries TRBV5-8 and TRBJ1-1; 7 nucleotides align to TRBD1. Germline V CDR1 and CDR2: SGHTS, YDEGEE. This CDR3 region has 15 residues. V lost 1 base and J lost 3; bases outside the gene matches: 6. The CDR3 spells CASSLYLDRDTEAFF. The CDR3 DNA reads TGTGCCAGCAGCTTGTATCTAGACAGGGACACTGAAGCTTTCTTT. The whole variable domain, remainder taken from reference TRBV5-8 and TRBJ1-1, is EAGVTQSPTHLIKTRGQQATLRCSPISGHTSVYWYQQALGLGLQFLLWYDEGEERNRGNFPPRFSGRQFPNYSSELNVNALELEDSALYLCASSLYLDRDTEAFFGQGTRLTVV.

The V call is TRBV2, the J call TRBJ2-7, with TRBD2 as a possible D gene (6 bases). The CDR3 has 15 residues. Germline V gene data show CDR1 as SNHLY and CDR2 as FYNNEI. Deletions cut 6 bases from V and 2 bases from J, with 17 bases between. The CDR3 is CASSGGEPLTYEQYF. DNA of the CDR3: TGTGCCAGCAGCGGCGGGGAACCGCTAACCTACGAGCAGTACTTC.

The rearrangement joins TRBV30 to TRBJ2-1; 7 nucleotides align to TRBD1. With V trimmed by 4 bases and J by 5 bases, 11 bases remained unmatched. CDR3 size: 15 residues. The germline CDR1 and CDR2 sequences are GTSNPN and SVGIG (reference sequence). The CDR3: CAWTAGTVIHNEQFF. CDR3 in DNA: TGTGCCTGGACCGCCGGGACAGTTATTCACAATGAGCAGTTCTTC.

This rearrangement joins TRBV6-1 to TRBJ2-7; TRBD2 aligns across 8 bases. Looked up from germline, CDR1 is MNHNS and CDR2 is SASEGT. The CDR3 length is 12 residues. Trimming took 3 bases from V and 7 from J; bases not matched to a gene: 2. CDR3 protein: CASSDRGGEQYF. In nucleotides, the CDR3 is TGTGCCAGCAGTGATCGGGGGGGGGAGCAGTACTTC.

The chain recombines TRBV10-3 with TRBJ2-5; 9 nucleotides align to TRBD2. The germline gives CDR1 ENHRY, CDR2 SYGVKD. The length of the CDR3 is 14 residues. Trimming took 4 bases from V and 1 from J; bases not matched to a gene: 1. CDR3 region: CAISGGGGQETQYF. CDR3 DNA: TGTGCCATCAGTGGCGGGGGGGGCCAAGAGACCCAGTACTTC.

CDR3 in DNA: TGTGCCACCAGCAGGTCGACAGGTAGCACAGATACGCAGTATTTT. The encoded protein is CATSRSTGSTDTQYF. The chain employs TRBV15 and TRBJ2-3, with D tentatively TRBD1 (6 bases). Germline V gene lookup returns CDR1 LNHNV and CDR2 YYDKDF (reference sequence). This CDR3 spans 15 amino acids. V lost 3 bases and J 0 bases, leaving 10 bases between the germline ends.

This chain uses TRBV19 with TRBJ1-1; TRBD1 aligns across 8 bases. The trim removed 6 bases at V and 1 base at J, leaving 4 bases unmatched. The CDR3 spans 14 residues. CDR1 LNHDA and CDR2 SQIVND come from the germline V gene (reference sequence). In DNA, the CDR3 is TGTGCCAGTAGAAGGGGACAGGAGAACACTGAAGCTTTCTTT. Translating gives CASRRGQENTEAFF.

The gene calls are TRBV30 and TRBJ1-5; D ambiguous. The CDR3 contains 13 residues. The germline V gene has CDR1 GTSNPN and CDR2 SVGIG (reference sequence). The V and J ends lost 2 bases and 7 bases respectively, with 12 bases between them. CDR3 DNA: TGTGCCTGGAGTCCCCAGGCTTACCAGCCCCAGCATTTT. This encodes CAWSPQAYQPQHF.

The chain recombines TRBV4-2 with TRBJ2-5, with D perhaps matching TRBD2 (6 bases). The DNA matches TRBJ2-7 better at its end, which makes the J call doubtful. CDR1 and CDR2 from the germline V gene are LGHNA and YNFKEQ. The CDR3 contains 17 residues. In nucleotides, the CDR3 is TGTGCCAGCAGCCATCCCGGGAGTGGCAGAGTGACCTACGAGCAGTACTTC. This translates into CASSHPGSGRVTYEQYF.

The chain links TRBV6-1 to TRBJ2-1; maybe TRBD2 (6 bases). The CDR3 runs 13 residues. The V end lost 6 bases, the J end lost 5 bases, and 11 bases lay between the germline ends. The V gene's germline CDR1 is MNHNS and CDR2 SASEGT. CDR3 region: CASSTGLHNEQFF. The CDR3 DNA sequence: TGTGCCAGCAGCACGGGACTCCACAATGAGCAGTTCTTC.

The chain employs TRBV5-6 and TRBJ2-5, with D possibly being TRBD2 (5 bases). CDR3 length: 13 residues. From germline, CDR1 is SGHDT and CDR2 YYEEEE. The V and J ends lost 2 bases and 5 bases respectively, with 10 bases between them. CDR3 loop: CASSLVGGETQYF. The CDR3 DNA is TGTGCCAGCAGCTTAGTCGGCGGGGAGACCCAGTACTTC.

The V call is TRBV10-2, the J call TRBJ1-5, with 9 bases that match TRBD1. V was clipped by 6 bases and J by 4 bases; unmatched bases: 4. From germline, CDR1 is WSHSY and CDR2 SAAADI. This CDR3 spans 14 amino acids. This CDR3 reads CASSGDRVNQPQHF. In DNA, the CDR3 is TGCGCCAGCAGCGGGGACAGGGTAAATCAGCCCCAGCATTTT.

The CDR3 protein is CASSSGTGLRQEKLFF. The CDR3 nucleotides are TGTGCCAGCAGCTCCGGGACAGGACTAAGACAGGAAAAACTGTTTTTT. The chain links TRBV5-5 to TRBJ1-4, with TRBD1 matching 8 bases. Germline loops: CDR1 SGHKS, CDR2 YYEKEE (reference sequence). Trimming removed 3 bases from V and 8 bases from J; junction bases left unmatched: 12. The CDR3 totals 16 residues.

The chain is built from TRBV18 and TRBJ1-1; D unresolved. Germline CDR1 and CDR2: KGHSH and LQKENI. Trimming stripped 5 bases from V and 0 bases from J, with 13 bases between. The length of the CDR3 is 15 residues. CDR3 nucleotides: TGTGCCAGCTCAACCGGGTCTTTCATGAACACTGAAGCTTTCTTT. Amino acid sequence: CASSTGSFMNTEAFF.

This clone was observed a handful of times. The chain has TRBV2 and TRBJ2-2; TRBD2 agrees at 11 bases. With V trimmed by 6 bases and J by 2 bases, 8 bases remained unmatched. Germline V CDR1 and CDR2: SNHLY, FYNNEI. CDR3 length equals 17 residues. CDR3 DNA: TGTGCCAGCAGACACGGGACTAGCGGAGGCAACACCGGGGAGCTGTTTTTT. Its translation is CASRHGTSGGNTGELFF.

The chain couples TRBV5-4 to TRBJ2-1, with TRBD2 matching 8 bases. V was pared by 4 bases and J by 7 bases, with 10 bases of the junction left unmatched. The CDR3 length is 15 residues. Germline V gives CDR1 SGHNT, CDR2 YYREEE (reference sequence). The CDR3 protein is CASSPWERELNEQFF. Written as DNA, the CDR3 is TGTGCCAGCAGCCCGTGGGAGCGGGAGCTTAATGAGCAGTTCTTC.

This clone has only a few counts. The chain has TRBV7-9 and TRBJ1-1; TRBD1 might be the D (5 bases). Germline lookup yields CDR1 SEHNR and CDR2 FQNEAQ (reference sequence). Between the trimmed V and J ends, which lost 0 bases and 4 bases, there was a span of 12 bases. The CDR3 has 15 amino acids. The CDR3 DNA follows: TGTGCCAGCAGCTTAGCGGGGGGAGGGAGCACTGAAGCTTTCTTT. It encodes CASSLAGGGSTEAFF.

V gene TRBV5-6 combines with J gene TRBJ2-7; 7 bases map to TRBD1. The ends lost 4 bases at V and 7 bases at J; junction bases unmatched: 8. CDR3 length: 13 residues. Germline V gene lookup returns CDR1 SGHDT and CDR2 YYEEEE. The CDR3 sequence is CASSLQGPGEQYF. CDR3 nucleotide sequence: TGTGCCAGCAGCCTACAGGGGCCGGGGGAGCAGTACTTC.

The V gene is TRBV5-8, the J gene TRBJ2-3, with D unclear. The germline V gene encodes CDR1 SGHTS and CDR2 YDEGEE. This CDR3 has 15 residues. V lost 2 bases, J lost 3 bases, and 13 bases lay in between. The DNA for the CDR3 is TGTGCCAGCAGCTTATCAGTTCATTCGACAGATACGCAGTATTTT. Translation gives CASSLSVHSTDTQYF.

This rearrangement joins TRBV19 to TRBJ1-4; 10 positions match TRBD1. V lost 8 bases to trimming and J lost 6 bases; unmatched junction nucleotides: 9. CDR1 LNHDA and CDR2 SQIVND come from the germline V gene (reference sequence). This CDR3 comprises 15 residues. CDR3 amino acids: CASLSRTGGYEKLFF. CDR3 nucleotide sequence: TGTGCCAGTTTATCACGGACAGGGGGTTATGAAAAACTGTTTTTT.

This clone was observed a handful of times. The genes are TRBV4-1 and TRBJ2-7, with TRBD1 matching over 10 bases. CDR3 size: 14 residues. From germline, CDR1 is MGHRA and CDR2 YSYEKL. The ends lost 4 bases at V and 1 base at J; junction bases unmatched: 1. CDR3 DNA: TGCGCCAGCAGCCCGGACAGGGGGTCCTACGAGCAGTACTTC. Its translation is CASSPDRGSYEQYF.